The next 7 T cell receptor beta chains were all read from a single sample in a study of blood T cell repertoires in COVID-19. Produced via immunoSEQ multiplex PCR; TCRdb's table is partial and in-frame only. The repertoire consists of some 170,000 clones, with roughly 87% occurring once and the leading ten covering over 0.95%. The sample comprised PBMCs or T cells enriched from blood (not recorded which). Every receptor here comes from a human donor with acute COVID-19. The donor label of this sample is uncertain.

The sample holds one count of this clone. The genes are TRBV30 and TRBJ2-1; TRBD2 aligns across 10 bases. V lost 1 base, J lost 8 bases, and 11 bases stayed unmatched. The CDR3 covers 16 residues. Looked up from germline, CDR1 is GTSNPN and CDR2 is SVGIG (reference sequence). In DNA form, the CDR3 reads TGTGCCTGGAGTGAGGGGCTAGCGGGGGCTCGGGATGAGCAGTTCTTC. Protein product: CAWSEGLAGARDEQFF.

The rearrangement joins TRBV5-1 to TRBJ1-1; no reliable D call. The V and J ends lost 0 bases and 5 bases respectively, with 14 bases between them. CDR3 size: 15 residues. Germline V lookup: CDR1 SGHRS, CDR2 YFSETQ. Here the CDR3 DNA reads TGCGCCAGCAGCTTGGCCGGACGGGGAGAAACTGAAGCTTTCTTT. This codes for CASSLAGRGETEAFF.

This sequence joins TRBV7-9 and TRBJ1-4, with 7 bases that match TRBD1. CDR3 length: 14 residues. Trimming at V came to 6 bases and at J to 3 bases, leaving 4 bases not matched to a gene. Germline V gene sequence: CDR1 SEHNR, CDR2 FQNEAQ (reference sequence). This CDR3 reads CASSVDRSNEKLFF. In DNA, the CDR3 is TGTGCCAGCAGTGTGGACAGGTCTAATGAAAAACTGTTTTTT.

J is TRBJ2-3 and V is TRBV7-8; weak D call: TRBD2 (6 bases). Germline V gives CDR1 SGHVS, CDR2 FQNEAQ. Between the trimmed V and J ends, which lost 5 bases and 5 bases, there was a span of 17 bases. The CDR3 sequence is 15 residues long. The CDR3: CASSHPSDSRDTQYF. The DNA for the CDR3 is TGTGCCAGCAGCCACCCTAGCGATTCAAGAGATACGCAGTATTTT.

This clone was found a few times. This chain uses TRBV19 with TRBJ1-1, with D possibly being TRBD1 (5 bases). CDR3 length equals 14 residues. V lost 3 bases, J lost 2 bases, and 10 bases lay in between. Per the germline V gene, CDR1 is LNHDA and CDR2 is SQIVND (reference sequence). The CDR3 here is CASSMGGTNTEAFF. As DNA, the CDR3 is TGTGCCAGTAGTATGGGGGGAACTAACACTGAAGCTTTCTTT. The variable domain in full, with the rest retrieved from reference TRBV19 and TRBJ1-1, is DGGITQSPKYLFRKEGQNVTLSCEQNLNHDAMYWYRQDPGQGLRLIYYSQIVNDFQKGDIAEGYSVSREKKESFPLTVTSAQKNPTAFYLCASSMGGTNTEAFFGQGTRLTVV.

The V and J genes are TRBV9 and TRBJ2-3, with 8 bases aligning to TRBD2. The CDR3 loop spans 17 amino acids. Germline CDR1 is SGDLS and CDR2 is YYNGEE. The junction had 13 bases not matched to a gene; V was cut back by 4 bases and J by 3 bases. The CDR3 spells CASSLPRVGGETDTQYF. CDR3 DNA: TGTGCCAGCAGCTTACCTAGGGTCGGGGGGGAGACAGATACGCAGTATTTT. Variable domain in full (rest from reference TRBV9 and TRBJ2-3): DSGVTQTPKHLITATGQRVTLRCSPRSGDLSVYWYQQSLDQGLQFLIQYYNGEERAKGNILERFSAQQFPDLHSELNLSSLELGDSALYFCASSLPRVGGETDTQYFGPGTRLTVL.

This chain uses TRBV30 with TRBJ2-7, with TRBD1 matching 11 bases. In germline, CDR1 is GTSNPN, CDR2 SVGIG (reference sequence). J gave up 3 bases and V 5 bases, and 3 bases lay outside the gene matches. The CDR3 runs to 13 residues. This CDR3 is CAWEGTGGYEQYF. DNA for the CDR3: TGTGCCTGGGAAGGGACAGGGGGCTACGAGCAGTACTTC.